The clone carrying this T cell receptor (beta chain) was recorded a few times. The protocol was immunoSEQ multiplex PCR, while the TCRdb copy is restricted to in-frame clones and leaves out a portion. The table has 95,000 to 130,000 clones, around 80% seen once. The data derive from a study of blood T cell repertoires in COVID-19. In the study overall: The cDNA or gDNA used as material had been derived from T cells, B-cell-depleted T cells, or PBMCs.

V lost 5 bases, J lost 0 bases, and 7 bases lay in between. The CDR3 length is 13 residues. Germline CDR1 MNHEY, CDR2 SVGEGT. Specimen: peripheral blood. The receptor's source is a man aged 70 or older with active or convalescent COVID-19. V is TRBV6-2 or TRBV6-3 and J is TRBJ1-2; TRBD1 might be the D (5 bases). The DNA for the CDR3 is TGTGCCAGCAGTACGACAGCTAACTATGGCTACACCTTC. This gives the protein CASSTTANYGYTF.